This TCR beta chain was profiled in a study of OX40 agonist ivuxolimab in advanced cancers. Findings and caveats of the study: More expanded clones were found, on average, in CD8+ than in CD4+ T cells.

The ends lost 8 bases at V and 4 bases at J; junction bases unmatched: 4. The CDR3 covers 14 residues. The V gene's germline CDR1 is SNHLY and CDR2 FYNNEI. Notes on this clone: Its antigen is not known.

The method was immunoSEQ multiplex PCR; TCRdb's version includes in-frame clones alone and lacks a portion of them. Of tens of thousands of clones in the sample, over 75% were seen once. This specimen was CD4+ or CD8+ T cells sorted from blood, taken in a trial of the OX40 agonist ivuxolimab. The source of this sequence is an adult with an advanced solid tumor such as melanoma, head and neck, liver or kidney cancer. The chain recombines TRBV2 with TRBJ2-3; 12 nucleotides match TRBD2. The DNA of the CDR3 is TGTGCCAGCCTAGGACTAGCGGGGCCAGATACGCAGTATTTT. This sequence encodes CASLGLAGPDTQYF.